The clone carrying this TCR beta chain was counted only a few times. The target antigen is unknown. The entry originates in a study of blood T cells in healthy people across ages. Study-wide results and limits: More naive CD4+ cells and higher diversity were found in long-lived than in aged donors. No conclusive comparison of naive versus antigen-experienced cells was possible with unsorted PBMCs.

There are 15 residues in the CDR3. V was pared by 3 bases and J by 10 bases, with 16 bases between. Germline V gene sequence: CDR1 SGHTA, CDR2 FQGNSA. The second PCR ran about 6 to 11 cycles with a sample-barcoded 5' primer and J-beta primers. TCRdb recomputed calls from the 5' RACE reads with MiXCR, one row per CDR3 protein. The sample has 550,000 to 600,000 distinct CDR3 sequences; 45% to 55% are singletons. The chain links TRBV7-2 to TRBJ1-6; no firm D call. The sequence was obtained from an elderly man in good health. Sample: blood. DNA for the CDR3: TGTGCCAGCAGCTTCGGACCTACTTCATACTCACCCCTCCACTTT. Amino acids: CASSFGPTSYSPLHF.